Listed below are T cell receptor beta chains from one sample, sequenced in a study of blood T cell repertoires in COVID-19. Assay: immunoSEQ multiplex PCR; the TCRdb copy retains only in-frame clones and omits some. The table lists fewer than 350,000 clones, roughly 89% of them singletons, with over 6% in the top ten. Sequenced material: PBMCs or T cells enriched from blood (not recorded which). These receptors were collected from a middle-aged woman who had recovered from COVID-19. The conserved cysteine and the conserved F or W are not part of the CDR3 here.

v_call | cdr3_aa
TRBV28 | ASSPAGGPGEQF
TRBV6-5 | ASSPGDRGLYGYT
TRBV28 | AATGADEQY
TRBV28 | ASRATGGGANVLT
TRBV7-2 | ASSLVGGLASFYEQY
TRBV27 | ASTDHPSTDTQY
TRBV7-6 | ASSSGSGRALENEQF
TRBV3-1/TRBV3-2 | ASSQDQRSSYEQY
TRBV2 | ASSLQGPGANVLT
TRBV7-3 | ASSLPGSEQY
TRBV7-2 | ASSSRTSGRTDTQY
TRBV29-1 | SVEDPQEARFSGNTIY
TRBV29-1 | SVDSGIGHIYYGYT
TRBV20-1 | SASSGSVAKNIQY
TRBV24-1 | ATSDPGQGTGELF
TRBV3-1/TRBV3-2 | ASSQGRATNEKLF
TRBV6-5 | ASRPVPPGELF
TRBV3-1/TRBV3-2 | ASSQRDRDNSPLH
TRBV18 | ASSPPLLSHTGELF
TRBV29-1 | SVQGQGAFETQY
TRBV5-1 | ASSLLKRNTGELF
TRBV2 | ASSPGPNSNQPQH
TRBV2 | ASSGTGQGDTGELF
TRBV7-9 | ASSLAAIYEQY
TRBV10-1 | ASRCRTSANNEQF
TRBV4-1 | ASSHPFLAEEQF
TRBV9 | ASSVESEAYNEQF
TRBV7-6 | ASSLFPRPEQTQY
TRBV18 | ASSPQRGDNNEQF
TRBV3-1/TRBV3-2 | ASSQDRLLAGGPGEQF
TRBV6-5 | ASPQDTQGYEQY
TRBV18 | ASSPLGTGEIGNTIY
TRBV28 | ASSPGGPSTDTQY
TRBV19 | ASTPGTGLSGNQPQH
TRBV6-4 | ASSSGMSTDTQY
TRBV6-2/TRBV6-3 | ASSYHRTANNSPLH
TRBV7-9 | ASTTIGSQETQY
TRBV27 | ASSSLAGSLSTYNEQF
TRBV12-5 | ASGLVGSSGTAYEQF
TRBV9 | ASSVAGEETQY
TRBV28 | ASSFEGLAGVNEQF
TRBV7-2 | ASSPTGGAGANVLT
TRBV4-1 | ASSPYRTGSNTGELF
TRBV18 | ASSPPPGGLETQY
TRBV6-2/TRBV6-3 | ASSYGLGGTDTQY
TRBV28 | ASSPSLGSSYEQY
TRBV19 | ATSSGRRNEQF
TRBV28 | ASSAQGRGGDEKLF
TRBV28 | ASSLYGWTGGYGYT